The 18 T cell receptor beta chains below come from one sample, sequenced in a study of T cell responses to AZD1222 COVID-19 vaccine. Profiling relied on immunoSEQ multiplex PCR, and the TCRdb table lists in-frame clones only, not all of them. The sample yields just under 95,000 clones, about nine tenths seen once. The sequenced sample was peripheral blood, obtained on day 0 of AZD1222 vaccination. These receptors were obtained from an adult in good health.

V is TRBV21-1 and J is TRBJ1-1; the table gives TRBD1 as D, unverified against the DNA. TRBV21-1 is reported as a pseudogene. This CDR3 is 17 amino acids long. The CDR3 region has the DNA TGTGCCAGCAGCAAAGCCGGCAGGGGACGGATGAACACTGAAGCTTTCTTT. It translates to CASSKAGRGRMNTEAFF.

This sequence joins TRBV7-9 and TRBJ1-1; tentatively, D is TRBD1 (5 bases). Germline CDR1 is SEHNR and CDR2 is FQNEAQ (reference sequence). Trimming removed 1 base from V and 2 bases from J, with 17 bases in between. The CDR3 is 17 residues long. The CDR3 DNA sequence: TGTGCCAGCAGCTTAGGCAGGGCAGCCCTTATCAACACTGAAGCTTTCTTT. This encodes CASSLGRAALINTEAFF.

This sequence joins TRBV6-6 and TRBJ1-1; D is undetermined. The CDR3 has 11 amino acids. V lost 4 bases to trimming and J lost 6 bases, with 6 bases between them. Germline V CDR1 and CDR2: MNHNY, SVGAGI (reference sequence). The CDR3 spells CASSSGPEAFF. The CDR3 coding sequence is TGTGCCAGCAGTTCAGGCCCTGAAGCTTTCTTT.

This clone was detected only once. This chain uses TRBV28 with TRBJ2-1; 13 bases agree with TRBD2. This CDR3 spans 16 amino acids. V gave up 4 bases and J gave up 7 bases; unmatched junction bases: 7. Per germline, CDR1 MDHEN and CDR2 SYDVKM. The CDR3 is CASSYTSGRAKNEQFF. The CDR3 DNA reads as TGTGCCAGCAGTTATACTAGCGGGAGGGCCAAGAATGAGCAGTTCTTC.

The gene calls are TRBV24-1 and TRBJ2-1, with D tentatively TRBD1 or TRBD2 (5 bases each). CDR3 length equals 13 residues. Germline values: CDR1 KGHDR, CDR2 SFDVKD. V was pared by 7 bases and J by 5 bases, with 11 bases between. In DNA, the CDR3 is TGTGCCACCAGCCGGGACGGCAACAATGAGCAGTTCTTC. It translates to CATSRDGNNEQFF.

The chain is built from TRBV19 and TRBJ2-7; TRBD2 matches 7 bases. This CDR3 spans 14 amino acids. V trimming: 5 bases; J trimming: 0 bases; junction bases outside the gene matches: 4. Germline V lookup: CDR1 LNHDA, CDR2 SQIVND (reference sequence). The CDR3 here is CASSFSGTSYEQYF. DNA of the CDR3: TGTGCCAGTAGTTTCAGCGGGACCTCCTACGAGCAGTACTTC.

The gene calls are TRBV28 and TRBJ1-1; a possible D gene is TRBD1 (5 bases). V was cut by 11 bases and J by 4 bases, with 23 bases left in between. The CDR3 contains 15 residues. Looked up from germline, CDR1 is MDHEN and CDR2 is SYDVKM. The CDR3 here is CAAREGGLGLTEAFF. The CDR3 coding sequence is TGTGCCGCCCGAGAGGGCGGATTGGGGCTCACTGAAGCTTTCTTT.

The chain uses TRBV6-5 and TRBJ2-7; TRBD2 is a possible D gene (6 bases). The V end was cut by 0 bases, the J end by 1 base, with 10 bases between. The CDR3 has 15 amino acids. Germline V lookup: CDR1 MNHEY, CDR2 SVGAGI. CDR3 sequence (DNA): TGTGCCAGCAGTTACTCGATCGGGGGTTCCTACGAGCAGTACTTC. Amino acid sequence: CASSYSIGGSYEQYF.

This clone was found once. The rearrangement links TRBV30 to TRBJ2-7; D could derive from TRBD1 or TRBD2 (5 bases each). The CDR3 loop spans 13 amino acids. Germline-derived CDR1 and CDR2 are GTSNPN and SVGIG (reference sequence). V was clipped by 3 bases and J by 2 bases, with 11 bases between them. CDR3 coding DNA: TGTGCCTGGAGGGGGGACGTCGCCTACGAGCAGTACTTC. Translated, it gives CAWRGDVAYEQYF.

The chain couples TRBV11-2 to TRBJ2-5; perhaps TRBD2 as D (5 bases). Germline CDR1 reads SGHAT; CDR2 reads FQNNGV. Trimming removed 0 bases at V and 3 bases at J, with 14 bases between. This CDR3 has 16 residues. DNA of the CDR3: TGTGCCAGCAGCTTAGAAATCGGCGGGTCGGAAGAGACCCAGTACTTC. This sequence encodes CASSLEIGGSEETQYF.

This chain uses TRBV3-1 (or the pseudogene TRBV3-2) with TRBJ2-1; D remains unclear. Between the trimmed V and J ends, which lost 2 bases and 5 bases, there was a span of 7 bases. This CDR3 comprises 13 residues. CDR1 and CDR2 (germline): LGHDT, YNNKEL (reference sequence). CDR3 protein: CASSQPPDNEQFF. CDR3 sequence (DNA): TGTGCCAGCAGCCAACCACCCGACAATGAGCAGTTCTTC.

This clone was seen a few times. The chain is built from TRBV6-5 and TRBJ1-1, with D uncertain. The V end was cut by 6 bases, the J end by 11 bases, with 22 bases between. The germline gives CDR1 MNHEY, CDR2 SVGAGI. The CDR3 is 14 residues long. The CDR3 nucleotides are TGTGCCAGCAGCTACACGGGTCGACGGACTAGGGCTTTCTTT. Amino acids: CASSYTGRRTRAFF.

The chain couples TRBV10-1 to TRBJ2-1, with 8 bases fitting TRBD2. V was clipped by 0 bases and J by 4 bases; unmatched bases: 5. Looked up from germline, CDR1 is WNHNN and CDR2 is SYGVQD (reference sequence). This CDR3 comprises 16 residues. In nucleotides, the CDR3 is TGCGCCAGCAGTGAGTCGGACGGGACTAGTTACAATGAGCAGTTCTTC. This codes for CASSESDGTSYNEQFF.

Remarks on this clone: In the same sample, other DNA sequences code for this CDR3. The CDR3 reads CAWSHPGRNTDTQYF. CDR3 bases: TGTGCCTGGAGTCATCCGGGACGGAACACAGATACGCAGTATTTT. J is TRBJ2-3 and V is TRBV30; D assignment may be TRBD1 or TRBD2 (5 bases each). CDR1 and CDR2 from the germline V gene are GTSNPN and SVGIG (reference sequence). The V and J ends lost 2 bases and 2 bases respectively, with 14 bases between them. The CDR3 consists of 15 residues.

This clone was picked up a small number of times. The rearrangement uses TRBV7-8 and TRBJ1-5, with D possibly TRBD1 on 5 matching bases. This CDR3 is 14 amino acids long. Trimming took 1 base from V and 4 from J, leaving 8 bases between them. Germline CDR1 reads SGHVS; CDR2 reads FQNEAQ. CDR3 protein: CASSLEKGNQPQHF. Here the CDR3 DNA reads TGTGCCAGCAGCTTAGAAAAGGGGAATCAGCCCCAGCATTTT.

The chain couples TRBV3-1 (or the pseudogene TRBV3-2) to TRBJ2-1, with D perhaps matching TRBD2 (6 bases). The CDR3 contains 15 residues. Trimming stripped 0 bases from V and 10 bases from J, with 16 bases between. Germline V gene lookup returns CDR1 LGHDT and CDR2 YNNKEL (reference sequence). The CDR3 protein is CASSQDAGSEGEQFF. The CDR3, as DNA: TGTGCCAGCAGCCAAGACGCCGGGAGCGAGGGGGAGCAGTTCTTC.

The CDR3 here is CASSEGTLIWGYTF. CDR3 in DNA: TGTGCCAGCAGTGAAGGGACGTTGATATGGGGCTACACCTTC. The genes are TRBV6-1 and TRBJ1-2; unclear D gene. V was trimmed by 1 base and J by 8 bases, leaving 14 bases between them. Germline V lookup: CDR1 MNHNS, CDR2 SASEGT. CDR3 size: 14 residues.

CDR3: CASSLDRGIGGYTF. In DNA, the CDR3 is TGTGCCAGCAGCTTAGACAGGGGAATTGGTGGCTACACCTTC. This chain joins TRBV7-3 and TRBJ1-2; 8 nucleotides agree with TRBD1. Trimming at V came to 2 bases and at J to 7 bases, leaving 6 bases not matched to a gene. The CDR3 is 14 amino acids. Germline V gene data show CDR1 as SGHTA and CDR2 as FQGTGA.